The 16 T cell receptor beta chains presented below share a single source sample, sequenced in a study of cytomegalovirus exposure and HLA in healthy donors. Using immunoSEQ multiplex PCR, the repertoire was profiled, and TCRdb retains in-frame clones only, with some absent. Of some 66,000 clones in the sample, approximately 96% were seen once. Input material: PBMCs. The origin of the receptors is a young woman in good health and CMV-seropositive.

The chain uses TRBV27 and TRBJ2-2; 14 bases align to TRBD2. V lost 4 bases, J lost 3 bases, and 1 base stayed unmatched. CDR1 and CDR2 from the germline V gene are MNHEY and SMNVEV (reference sequence). CDR3 length equals 16 residues. The CDR3 DNA reads as TGTGCCAGCAGTTCGGGACTAGCGGGAGACACCGGGGAGCTGTTTTTT. The encoded protein is CASSSGLAGDTGELFF.

In nucleotides, the CDR3 is TGTGCCAGCAGCTCCTCGGGACTGTCCTACGAGCAGTACTTC. The encoded protein is CASSSSGLSYEQYF. The gene calls are TRBV7-9 and TRBJ2-7, with TRBD2 as a possible D gene (6 bases). The germline V and J ends were trimmed by 4 bases and 1 base, with 11 bases remaining between them. The CDR3 totals 14 residues. Germline loops: CDR1 SEHNR, CDR2 FQNEAQ (reference sequence).

As DNA, the CDR3 is TGTGCCAGTAGTACCCGTGGCGGGTTTGCAGGCGGGGAGACCCAGTACTTC. Amino acid sequence: CASSTRGGFAGGETQYF. J is TRBJ2-5 and V is TRBV19, with a tentative D call TRBD2 (5 bases). The V gene's germline CDR1 is LNHDA and CDR2 SQIVND (reference sequence). The CDR3 length is 17 residues. With 4 bases removed from V and 5 bases from J, the gap between germline ends came to 23 bases. Combining the CDR3 with reference TRBV19 and TRBJ2-5 gives the whole variable domain DGGITQSPKYLFRKEGQNVTLSCEQNLNHDAMYWYRQDPGQGLRLIYYSQIVNDFQKGDIAEGYSVSREKKESFPLTVTSAQKNPTAFYLCASSTRGGFAGGETQYFGPGTRLLVL.

A single count supports this clone. The chain employs TRBV4-2 and TRBJ2-1; 12 positions match TRBD2. The CDR3 extends over 15 amino acids. The V and J ends lost 4 bases and 7 bases, in that order; junction bases with no gene match: 5. The germline gives CDR1 LGHNA, CDR2 YNFKEQ. CDR3: CASSPRTSGMNEQFF. The CDR3 DNA sequence: TGTGCCAGCAGCCCGCGGACTAGCGGGATGAATGAGCAGTTCTTC.

V usage is TRBV11-2 and J usage is TRBJ2-2, with TRBD2 matching over 9 bases. CDR3 size: 16 residues. The V and J ends lost 4 bases and 5 bases, in that order; junction bases with no gene match: 8. CDR1 and CDR2 (germline): SGHAT, FQNNGV. CDR3 loop: CASSSPTSGSTGELFF. DNA of the CDR3: TGTGCCAGCAGCTCGCCAACTAGCGGGTCTACCGGGGAGCTGTTTTTT.

The CDR3 coding sequence is TGTGCCACCAGCATGACAGGGCTTGCTACCTACGAGCAGTACTTC. This encodes CATSMTGLATYEQYF. The J gene is TRBJ2-7, the V gene TRBV15; 7 nucleotides match TRBD1. Germline V gene lookup returns CDR1 LNHNV and CDR2 YYDKDF (reference sequence). This CDR3 region has 15 residues. Trimming removed 4 bases from V and 2 bases from J; junction bases left unmatched: 8.

V gene TRBV5-1 combines with J gene TRBJ2-1; D possibly corresponds to TRBD2 (6 bases). The germline V and J ends were trimmed by 0 bases and 0 bases, with 10 bases remaining between them. This CDR3 spans 16 amino acids. Germline V lookup: CDR1 SGHRS, CDR2 YFSETQ. For the CDR3, the DNA is TGCGCCAGCAGCTTGGCTAGCGCGGGCTCCTACAATGAGCAGTTCTTC. Translation: CASSLASAGSYNEQFF.

This clone appeared a single time. A read error may produce the germline difference seen at one junction end. The J gene is TRBJ2-3, the V gene TRBV28; 8 nucleotides line up with TRBD2. CDR1 and CDR2 (germline): MDHEN, SYDVKM. The CDR3 length is 15 residues. The CDR3 DNA reads TGTGCCAGCAGCCGTGATAGCGGGGCCACATATACGCAGTATTTT. This sequence encodes CASSRDSGATYTQYF.

The gene calls are TRBV27 and TRBJ1-6; D is perhaps TRBD1 (6 bases). The CDR3 sequence is 17 residues long. Germline values: CDR1 MNHEY, CDR2 SMNVEV (reference sequence). V was pared by 0 bases and J by 3 bases, with 12 bases between. The chain's CDR3 is CASSLSRRQDYNSPLHF. CDR3 nucleotides: TGTGCCAGCAGTTTATCCCGCCGACAGGACTATAATTCACCCCTCCACTTT.

Written as DNA, the CDR3 is TGTGCCAGCAGCTTGACAGGGGTGCATCAGCCCCAGCATTTT. Translation: CASSLTGVHQPQHF. This sequence joins TRBV5-6 and TRBJ1-5; 7 nucleotides align to TRBD1. CDR1 and CDR2 (germline): SGHDT, YYEEEE. This CDR3 is built from 14 residues. The trim removed 1 base at V and 5 bases at J, leaving 3 bases unmatched.

The sample holds one count of this clone. J is TRBJ1-5 and V is TRBV5-1; perhaps TRBD1 as D (5 bases). The V gene lost 4 bases and the J gene lost 9 bases, with 17 bases spanning the gap. This CDR3 comprises 14 residues. The germline gives CDR1 SGHRS, CDR2 YFSETQ. The CDR3 nucleotides are TGCGCCAGCAGCCCCAGTGGGGGGAACTGGCCCCAGCATTTT. This gives the protein CASSPSGGNWPQHF. The full variable domain, rest sourced from reference TRBV5-1 and TRBJ1-5, is KAGVTQTPRYLIKTRGQQVTLSCSPISGHRSVSWYQQTPGQGLQFLFEYFSETQRNKGNFPGRFSGRQFSNSRSEMNVSTLELGDSALYLCASSPSGGNWPQHFGDGTRLSIL.

The chain joins TRBV28 to TRBJ1-2, with 10 bases lining up with TRBD1. The germline gives CDR1 MDHEN, CDR2 SYDVKM. J lost 3 bases, V lost 5 bases, and 9 bases had no gene match. This CDR3 comprises 16 residues. The DNA of the CDR3 is TGTGCCAGCAGTCTTCTAGACAGGGGGCGGGACTATGGCTACACCTTC. Protein: CASSLLDRGRDYGYTF.

The V gene is TRBV28, the J gene TRBJ1-4; D unresolved. Trimming stripped 3 bases from V and 4 bases from J, with 9 bases between. Per germline, CDR1 MDHEN and CDR2 SYDVKM. This CDR3 contains 14 residues. The CDR3 region is CASSLPADNEKLFF. The CDR3 coding sequence is TGTGCCAGCAGTTTGCCGGCGGATAATGAAAAACTGTTTTTT.

The rearrangement joins TRBV7-9 to TRBJ1-2; D possibly corresponds to TRBD1 (6 bases). From germline, CDR1 is SEHNR and CDR2 FQNEAQ (reference sequence). The CDR3 is 15 amino acids. V was trimmed by 1 base and J by 2 bases, leaving 11 bases between them. As DNA, the CDR3 is TGTGCCAGCAGCTTAGGTGCCGGGACAAACTATGGCTACACCTTC. It translates to CASSLGAGTNYGYTF.

This rearrangement joins TRBV28 to TRBJ2-5; 10 bases are a match to TRBD2. Germline CDR1 reads MDHEN; CDR2 reads SYDVKM. The ends lost 7 bases at V and 5 bases at J; junction bases unmatched: 10. The CDR3 loop spans 15 amino acids. CDR3 DNA sequence: TGTGCCAGCACCCCCAGGGAAGCGGGAGGGGAGACCCAGTACTTC. Translated: CASTPREAGGETQYF.

The rearrangement links TRBV7-9 to TRBJ2-2, with 13 positions matching TRBD2. V gave up 6 bases and J gave up 6 bases; unmatched junction bases: 4. The CDR3 is 15 amino acids. In germline, CDR1 is SEHNR, CDR2 FQNEAQ (reference sequence). The CDR3 DNA reads as TGTGCCAGCAGACCTACTAGCGGGAGGGCCGGGGAGCTGTTTTTT. Protein: CASRPTSGRAGELFF.